The text below deals with one TCR beta chain. Its target is not known. The entry originates in a study of cytomegalovirus exposure and HLA in healthy donors. Study observations and caveats: Most TCR sequences were uncommon, yet certain public TCRs appeared in many donors. The study designated 150 or so TCR beta chains cytomegalovirus-associated. It was found in a later analysis that first-cohort TCR clusters tended to co-occur in the 120 validation repertoires.

Data came from immunoSEQ multiplex PCR; TCRdb stores just in-frame clones and leaves some out. The sample holds over 150,000 clones, about 86% seen once. This CDR3 region has 16 residues. The donors were part of the validation cohort, which consisted of more than 90 subjects and was separate from the first cohort of around 620 subjects. The genes are TRBV21-1 and TRBJ1-5; the table assigns TRBD1, which was not confirmed against the DNA. TRBV21-1 is given as a pseudogene. Sample: PBMCs. The clonotype originates from a human donor in good health. CDR3 protein: CASSAGLHWHHQPQHF. The CDR3 nucleotides are TGTGCCAGCAGTGCTGGGCTACATTGGCATCATCAGCCCCAGCATTTT.